Many counts were recorded for the clone carrying this TCR beta chain. What it recognizes is unknown. The entry originates in a study of CD8+CD57+ T cells in acquired aplastic anemia. Turning to the study itself: Sorted CD4+ and CD8+ cell DNA averaged 3.2 ug.

With V trimmed by 4 bases and J by 1 base, 7 bases remained unmatched. This CDR3 region has 16 residues. Per germline, CDR1 LGHNA and CDR2 YNFKEQ. Template material for TCR beta VDJ and CDR3 profiling consisted of genomic DNA. MiXCR, run by TCRdb on the reads, gives a single entry per CDR3 protein. The sample shows around 200,000 distinct CDR3 sequences, 45% to 60% of them seen only once. Overall study findings and caveats: Patient and control CD8+ Simpson's diversity was not significantly different. Patients and controls shared twenty-nine CD8+ CDR3 sequences, which appeared highly expressed in patients and within their immunodominant clones.

Flow cytometry had shown expanded CD8+CD57+ cells in the patients chosen for sequencing. Blood sampling was performed on the patients, and none of them had received therapy by then. V usage is TRBV4-2 and J usage is TRBJ2-3; 8 bases are shared with TRBD2. Sequencing input: sorted CD4+, CD8+, or CD8+CD57+ T cells (not recorded which) from PBMCs. This TCR was sampled from a human donor with aplastic anemia. This chain's CDR3 is CASSPPGAGGTDTQYF. Written as DNA, the CDR3 is TGTGCCAGCAGCCCACCGGGAGCGGGAGGCACAGATACGCAGTATTTT.